This TCR beta chain was sequenced for a study of shared clonotypes between healthy human individuals. Overall study: Aged between 18 and 49, the donors were two women and three men.

Whole-study results and caveats: The sole specimen, blood, was sampled, and tissue repertoires likely differ.

Concerning this clone itself: Its antigen is still unknown.

Sorted-subset replicate PCRs used approximately 180 ng of genomic DNA. This amount corresponded to approximately 30,000 T cell genomes. TCRdb's copy holds only in-frame clones and misses some; the assay was immunoSEQ multiplex PCR. The sample includes some 1 million clones, about three quarters of them seen just once. CD45RA+ naive and CD45RA-negative memory subsets were separated from CD4+ cells. This receptor was identified in a man in his late teens or twenties in good health. The sample comprised memory CD4+ T cells sorted from blood. As for subset: CD45RA-negative fraction.

The CDR3 sequence: CASSYGARNYGYTF. CDR3 nucleotide sequence: TGTGCCAGCAGTTACGGGGCCAGAAACTATGGCTACACCTTC. V usage is TRBV6-6 and J usage is TRBJ1-2, with D possibly matching TRBD1 (5 bases). Germline assignment: CDR1 MNHNY and CDR2 SVGAGI (reference sequence). The V and J ends lost 2 bases and 2 bases respectively, with 9 bases between them. The CDR3 consists of 14 residues.